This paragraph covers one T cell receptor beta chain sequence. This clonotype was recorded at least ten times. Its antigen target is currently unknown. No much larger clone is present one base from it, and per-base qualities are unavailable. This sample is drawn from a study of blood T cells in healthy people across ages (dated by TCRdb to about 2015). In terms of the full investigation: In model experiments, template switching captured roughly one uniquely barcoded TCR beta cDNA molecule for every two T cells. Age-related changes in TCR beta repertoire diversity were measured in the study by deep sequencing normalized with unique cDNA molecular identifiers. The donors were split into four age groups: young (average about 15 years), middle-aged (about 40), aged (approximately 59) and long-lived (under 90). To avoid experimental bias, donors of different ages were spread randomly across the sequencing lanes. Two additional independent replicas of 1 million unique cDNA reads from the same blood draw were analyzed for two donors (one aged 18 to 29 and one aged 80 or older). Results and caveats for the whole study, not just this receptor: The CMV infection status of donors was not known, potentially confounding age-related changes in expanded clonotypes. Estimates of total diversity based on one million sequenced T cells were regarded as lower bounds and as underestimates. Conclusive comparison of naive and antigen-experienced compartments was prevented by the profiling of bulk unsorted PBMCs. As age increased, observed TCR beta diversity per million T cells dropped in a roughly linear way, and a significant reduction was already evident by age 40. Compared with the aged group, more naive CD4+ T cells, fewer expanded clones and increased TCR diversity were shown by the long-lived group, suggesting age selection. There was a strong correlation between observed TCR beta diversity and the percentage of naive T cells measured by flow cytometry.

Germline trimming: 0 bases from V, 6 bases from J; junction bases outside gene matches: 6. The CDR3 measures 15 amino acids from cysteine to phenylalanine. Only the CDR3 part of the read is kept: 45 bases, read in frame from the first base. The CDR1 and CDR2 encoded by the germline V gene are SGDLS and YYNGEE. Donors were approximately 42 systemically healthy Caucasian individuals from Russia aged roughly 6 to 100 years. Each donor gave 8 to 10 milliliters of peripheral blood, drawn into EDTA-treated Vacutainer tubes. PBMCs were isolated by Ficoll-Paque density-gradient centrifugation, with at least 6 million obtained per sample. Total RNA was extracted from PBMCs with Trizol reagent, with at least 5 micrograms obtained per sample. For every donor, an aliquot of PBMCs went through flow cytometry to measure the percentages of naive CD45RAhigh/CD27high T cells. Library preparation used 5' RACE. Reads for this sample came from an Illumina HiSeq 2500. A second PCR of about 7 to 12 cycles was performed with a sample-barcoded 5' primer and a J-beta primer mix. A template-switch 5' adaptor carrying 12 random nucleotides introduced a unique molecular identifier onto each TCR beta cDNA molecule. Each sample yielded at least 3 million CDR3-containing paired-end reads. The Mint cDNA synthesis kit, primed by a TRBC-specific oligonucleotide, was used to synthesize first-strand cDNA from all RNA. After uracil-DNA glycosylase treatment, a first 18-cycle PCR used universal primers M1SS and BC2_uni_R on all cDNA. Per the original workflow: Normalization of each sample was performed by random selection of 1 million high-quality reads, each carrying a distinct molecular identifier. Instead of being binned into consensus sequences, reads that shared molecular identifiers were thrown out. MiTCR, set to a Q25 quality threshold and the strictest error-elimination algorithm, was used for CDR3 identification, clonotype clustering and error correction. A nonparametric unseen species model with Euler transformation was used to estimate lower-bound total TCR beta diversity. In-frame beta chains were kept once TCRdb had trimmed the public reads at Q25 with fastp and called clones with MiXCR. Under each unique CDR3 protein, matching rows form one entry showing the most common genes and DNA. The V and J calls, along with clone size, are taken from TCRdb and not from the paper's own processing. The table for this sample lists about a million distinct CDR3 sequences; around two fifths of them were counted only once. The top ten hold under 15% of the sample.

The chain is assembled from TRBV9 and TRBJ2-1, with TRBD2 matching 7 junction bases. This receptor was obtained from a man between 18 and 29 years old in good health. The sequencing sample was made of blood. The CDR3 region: CASSVVPSGLNEQFF. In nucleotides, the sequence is TGTGCCAGCAGCGTAGTTCCTAGCGGCCTCAATGAGCAGTTCTTC.